This note documents a single T cell receptor (beta chain) sequence. This entry is derived from a study of blood T cell repertoires in COVID-19. The wider study: T cells, B-cell-depleted T cells, or PBMCs provided the cDNA or gDNA that served as material.

Per the authors' pipeline: Nucleated cell number was recorded as an estimate derived from reference gene primer amplification. The assay was immunoSEQ multiplex PCR, and TCRdb's table has in-frame clones only and misses some. Clonal size and the V and J genes are those of that table, whereas D and trimming came from the DNA. The profile covers approximately 44,000 clones, with roughly nine tenths appearing a single time and roughly a quarter taken by the ten largest. The TCR was taken from an elderly woman with acute or convalescent COVID-19. Sequenced input: peripheral blood.

CDR3 coding DNA: TGTGCCAGCAGATTCTCAGCAGGGGGTGAAGCTTTCTTT. It encodes CASRFSAGGEAFF. This rearrangement joins TRBV12-3 or TRBV12-4 to TRBJ1-1, with 7 bases fitting TRBD1. The CDR3 extends over 13 amino acids. V lost 6 bases to trimming and J lost 7 bases; unmatched junction nucleotides: 8.